The 20 T cell receptor beta chains below all came from one sample that was sequenced in a study of PD-1 blockade in classical Hodgkin lymphoma. Data came from immunoSEQ multiplex PCR; TCRdb stores just in-frame clones and leaves some out. The data contain approximately 61,000 clones, roughly 87% of them singletons. This sample's time point: cycle 4 day 1 (C4D1), after 6 weeks of nivolumab. No patient escaped relapse after autologous stem cell transplantation, and brentuximab vedotin exposure varied. Sequenced material: peripheral blood mononuclear cells (PBMCs), taken before the fourth cycle of nivolumab. The receptors derive from a human donor with classical Hodgkin lymphoma.

The V gene is TRBV5-1, the J gene TRBJ1-5; D is ambiguous. The CDR3 sequence is 9 residues long. V gave up 9 bases and J gave up 8 bases, with 6 bases separating them. The germline gives CDR1 SGHRS, CDR2 YFSETQ. CDR3 nucleotides: TGCGCCACCCGAAAGCCCCAGCATTTT. This codes for CATRKPQHF.

Here the CDR3 reads CASRTAGGIADGLTDTQYF. In nucleotides, the CDR3 is TGTGCCAGCAGAACAGCGGGGGGGATCGCTGACGGCCTCACAGATACGCAGTATTTT. This chain connects TRBV28 to TRBJ2-3; 10 positions agree with TRBD2. The CDR3 is 19 residues long. Germline values: CDR1 MDHEN, CDR2 SYDVKM. The J segment lost 2 bases and the V segment lost 6 bases, leaving 17 bases of the junction unmatched.

V gene TRBV5-1 combines with J gene TRBJ2-3, with a tentative D call TRBD2 (6 bases). This CDR3 is 14 amino acids long. V dropped 2 bases and J dropped 0 bases, with 7 bases sitting between them. The germline V gene has CDR1 SGHRS and CDR2 YFSETQ. The CDR3 DNA follows: TGCGCCAGCAGCTTCGGGACTAGCACAGATACGCAGTATTTT. Translating it yields CASSFGTSTDTQYF.

The V and J genes are TRBV5-6 and TRBJ1-2; D may be TRBD1 (5 bases). The V gene's germline CDR1 is SGHDT and CDR2 YYEEEE. The CDR3 runs 15 residues. Trimming removed 1 base from V and 4 bases from J, with 14 bases in between. CDR3 nucleotide sequence: TGTGCCAGCAGCTTGCTCAGGGACCGTATCTATGGCTACACCTTC. It codes for CASSLLRDRIYGYTF.

V usage is TRBV7-8 and J usage is TRBJ2-1; the D gene is possibly TRBD1 (5 bases). Trimming removed 5 bases at V and 10 bases at J, with 18 bases between. The CDR3 totals 14 residues. Germline CDR1 reads SGHVS; CDR2 reads FQNEAQ. This CDR3 is CASSTPLERGEQFF. CDR3 bases: TGTGCCAGCAGCACCCCCCTTGAAAGGGGCGAGCAGTTCTTC.

This sequence joins TRBV5-1 and TRBJ2-1; D gene unclear. This CDR3 has 11 amino acids. In germline, CDR1 is SGHRS, CDR2 YFSETQ. V dropped 0 bases and J dropped 6 bases, with 1 base sitting between them. CDR3 sequence (DNA): TGCGCCAGCAGCTTGGGCAATGAGCAGTTCTTC. Translated: CASSLGNEQFF. The full variable domain, completed using reference TRBV5-1 and TRBJ2-1, is KAGVTQTPRYLIKTRGQQVTLSCSPISGHRSVSWYQQTPGQGLQFLFEYFSETQRNKGNFPGRFSGRQFSNSRSEMNVSTLELGDSALYLCASSLGNEQFFGPGTRLTVL.

The V and J genes are TRBV19 and TRBJ2-5, with D tentatively TRBD2 (6 bases). V gave up 3 bases and J gave up 6 bases, with 11 bases separating them. Germline CDR1 and CDR2: LNHDA and SQIVND (reference sequence). The CDR3 runs to 13 residues. The CDR3 sequence: CASSIERAKTQYF. CDR3 DNA: TGTGCCAGTAGTATCGAGCGGGCCAAGACCCAGTACTTC.

The rearrangement uses TRBV5-1 and TRBJ2-2; 9 nucleotides align to TRBD2. The germline V gene has CDR1 SGHRS and CDR2 YFSETQ. Unmatched junction bases numbered 12, after V lost 4 bases and J lost 5 bases. The CDR3 covers 17 residues. The CDR3: CASSPSGGSAFTGELFF. CDR3 nucleotides: TGCGCCAGCAGCCCGAGCGGGGGGAGCGCGTTTACCGGGGAGCTGTTTTTT.

The CDR3 bases are TGTGCCAGTAGCCTCAGGGGTGGAGGAAACACCATATATTTT. This sequence encodes CASSLRGGGNTIYF. This rearrangement joins TRBV19 to TRBJ1-3; possibly TRBD1 for D (6 bases). CDR3 size: 14 residues. The V gene's germline CDR1 is LNHDA and CDR2 SQIVND (reference sequence). V was cut by 6 bases and J by 4 bases, with 13 bases left in between.

This clone was seen more than once but under ten times. J is TRBJ1-1 and V is TRBV9; TRBD1 is a possible D gene (5 bases). This CDR3 spans 15 amino acids. Germline V CDR1 and CDR2: SGDLS, YYNGEE. The germline V and J ends were trimmed by 3 bases and 0 bases, with 12 bases remaining between them. The CDR3 reads CASSAQTVLNTEAFF. As DNA, the CDR3 is TGTGCCAGCAGCGCCCAGACAGTGCTGAACACTGAAGCTTTCTTT.

The J gene is TRBJ1-1, the V gene TRBV23-1; D call uncertain. TRBV23-1 carries the ORF label, with uncertain function. This CDR3 is 13 amino acids long. Trimming took off 3 bases at V and 6 bases at J, with 11 bases between the two ends. The CDR3 region has the DNA TGCGCCAGCAGTCATAAGATCGGGGCTGAAGCTTTCTTT. Its translation: CASSHKIGAEAFF.

This rearrangement joins TRBV5-1 to TRBJ2-7; 12 nucleotides match TRBD1. CDR3 length: 15 residues. Germline V gives CDR1 SGHRS, CDR2 YFSETQ. The V and J ends lost 4 bases and 5 bases, in that order; junction bases with no gene match: 7. The CDR3, as DNA: TGCGCCAGCAGCCTCGCGGGACAGGGGGCCAACGAGCAGTACTTC. Translating it yields CASSLAGQGANEQYF.

The V and J genes are TRBV7-9 and TRBJ2-5; TRBD1 matches 7 bases. Germline V CDR1 and CDR2: SEHNR, FQNEAQ (reference sequence). The CDR3 is 12 residues long. Unmatched junction bases numbered 4, after V lost 3 bases and J lost 9 bases. The CDR3 is CASSFPQGSQYF. CDR3 nucleotide sequence: TGTGCCAGCAGCTTCCCACAGGGGTCCCAGTACTTC. The whole variable domain, remainder taken from reference TRBV7-9 and TRBJ2-5, is DTGVSQNPRHKITKRGQNVTFRCDPISEHNRLYWYRQTLGQGPEFLTYFQNEAQLEKSRLLSDRFSAERPKGSFSTLEIQRTEQGDSAMYLCASSFPQGSQYFGPGTRLLVL.

The V call is TRBV11-2, the J call TRBJ2-5; possible D gene TRBD2, 6 bases. V lost 5 bases, J lost 2 bases, and 12 bases lay in between. CDR3 length: 14 residues. Germline V gene sequence: CDR1 SGHAT, CDR2 FQNNGV. The CDR3 DNA is TGTGCCAGCAGCACGGGACTCCAACAAGAGACCCAGTACTTC. Its protein product is CASSTGLQQETQYF.

The chain joins TRBV5-1 to TRBJ1-6; a weak D match, TRBD1 (6 bases). The V gene lost 0 bases and the J gene lost 10 bases, with 14 bases spanning the gap. Per germline, CDR1 SGHRS and CDR2 YFSETQ. CDR3 length: 15 amino acids. CDR3 sequence: CASSLVGAGYSPLHF. For the CDR3, the DNA is TGCGCCAGCAGCTTGGTGGGGGCGGGCTACTCACCCCTCCACTTT. The entire variable domain, with the rest obtained from reference TRBV5-1 and TRBJ1-6, is as follows: KAGVTQTPRYLIKTRGQQVTLSCSPISGHRSVSWYQQTPGQGLQFLFEYFSETQRNKGNFPGRFSGRQFSNSRSEMNVSTLELGDSALYLCASSLVGAGYSPLHFGNGTRLTVT.

This chain uses TRBV28 with TRBJ2-7, with D perhaps assigned TRBD1 or TRBD2 (5 bases each). CDR1 and CDR2 (germline): MDHEN, SYDVKM. V lost 4 bases and J lost 6, with 13 bases in between. The CDR3 loop spans 13 amino acids. The CDR3 spells CASSSTGPLEQYF. CDR3 in DNA: TGTGCCAGCAGTTCAACGGGGCCGCTCGAGCAGTACTTC.

The chain has TRBV7-9 and TRBJ2-3; 7 nucleotides align to TRBD1. The CDR3 runs to 15 residues. J was trimmed by 3 bases and V by 5 bases; bases with no gene match: 8. The germline CDR1 and CDR2 sequences are SEHNR and FQNEAQ (reference sequence). The CDR3 is CASSRDSALTDTQYF. The CDR3 DNA reads TGTGCCAGCAGCCGGGACAGCGCCTTAACAGATACGCAGTATTTT.

The chain uses TRBV19 and TRBJ2-3; 15 bases match TRBD2. Germline assignment: CDR1 LNHDA and CDR2 SQIVND (reference sequence). V dropped 3 bases and J dropped 8; count of bases not matched to a gene: 6. This CDR3 comprises 16 residues. The DNA of the CDR3 is TGTGCCAGTAGTATTTGGACTAGCGGGGGGGCCACTACGCAGTATTTT. Translating it yields CASSIWTSGGATTQYF.

This chain links TRBV5-1 with TRBJ1-1; 7 nucleotides line up with TRBD1. CDR1 and CDR2 from the germline V gene are SGHRS and YFSETQ. The ends lost 3 bases at V and 0 bases at J; junction bases unmatched: 2. The length of the CDR3 is 14 residues. The CDR3 DNA reads as TGCGCCAGCAGCTCCACAGGGGTGAACACTGAAGCTTTCTTT. It translates to CASSSTGVNTEAFF. Looking up the rest from reference TRBV5-1 and TRBJ1-1 gives the full variable domain: KAGVTQTPRYLIKTRGQQVTLSCSPISGHRSVSWYQQTPGQGLQFLFEYFSETQRNKGNFPGRFSGRQFSNSRSEMNVSTLELGDSALYLCASSSTGVNTEAFFGQGTRLTVV.

This clone was counted only a few times. The chain combines TRBV6-5 with TRBJ1-5; TRBD1 might be the D (5 bases). The CDR3 is 13 amino acids. Per germline, CDR1 MNHEY and CDR2 SVGAGI. V dropped 8 bases and J dropped 5 bases, with 13 bases sitting between them. The CDR3 DNA follows: TGTGCCAGCGGGGCAAGATACGATCAGCCCCAGCATTTT. Its translation is CASGARYDQPQHF.